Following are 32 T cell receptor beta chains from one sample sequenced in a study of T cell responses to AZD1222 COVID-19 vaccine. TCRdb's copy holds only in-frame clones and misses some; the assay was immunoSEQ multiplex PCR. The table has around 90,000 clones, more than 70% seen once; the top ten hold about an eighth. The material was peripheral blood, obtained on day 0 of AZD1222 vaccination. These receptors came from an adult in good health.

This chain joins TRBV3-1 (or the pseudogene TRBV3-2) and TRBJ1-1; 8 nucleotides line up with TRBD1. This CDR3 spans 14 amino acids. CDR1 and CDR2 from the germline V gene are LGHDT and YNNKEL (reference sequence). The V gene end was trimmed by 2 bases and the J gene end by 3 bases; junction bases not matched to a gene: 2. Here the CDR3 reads CASSQRDRYTEAFF. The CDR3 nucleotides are TGTGCCAGCAGCCAACGGGACAGGTACACTGAAGCTTTCTTT.

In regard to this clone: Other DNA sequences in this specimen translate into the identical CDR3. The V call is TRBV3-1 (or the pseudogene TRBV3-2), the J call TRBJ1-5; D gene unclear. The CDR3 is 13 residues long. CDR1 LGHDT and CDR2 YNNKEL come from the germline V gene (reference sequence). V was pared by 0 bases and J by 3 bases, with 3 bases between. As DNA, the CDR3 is TGTGCCAGCAGCCAAGACCTCAATCAGCCCCAGCATTTT. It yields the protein CASSQDLNQPQHF.

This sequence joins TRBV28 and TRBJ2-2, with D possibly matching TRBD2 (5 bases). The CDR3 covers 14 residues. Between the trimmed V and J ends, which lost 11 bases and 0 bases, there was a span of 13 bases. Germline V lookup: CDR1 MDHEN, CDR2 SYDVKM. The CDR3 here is CAAGVPPNTGELFF. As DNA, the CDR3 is TGTGCCGCCGGGGTTCCCCCGAACACCGGGGAGCTGTTTTTT.

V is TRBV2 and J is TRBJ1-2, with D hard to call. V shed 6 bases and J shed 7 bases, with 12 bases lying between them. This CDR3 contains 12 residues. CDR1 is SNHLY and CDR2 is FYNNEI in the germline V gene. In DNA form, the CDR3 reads TGTGCCAGCAGCCTCGGGTTGGCTGGCTACACCTTC. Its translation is CASSLGLAGYTF.

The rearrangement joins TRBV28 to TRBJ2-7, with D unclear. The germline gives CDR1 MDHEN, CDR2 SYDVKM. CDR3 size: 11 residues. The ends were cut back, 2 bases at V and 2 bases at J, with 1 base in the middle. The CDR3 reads CASSLTYEQYF. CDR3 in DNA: TGTGCCAGCAGTTTAACCTACGAGCAGTACTTC.

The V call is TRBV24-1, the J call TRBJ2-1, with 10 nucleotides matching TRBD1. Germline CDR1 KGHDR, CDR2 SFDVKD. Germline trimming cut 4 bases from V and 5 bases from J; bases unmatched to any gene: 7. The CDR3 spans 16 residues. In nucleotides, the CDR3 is TGTGCCACCAGTGAGCCTAGGGACAGGGGCCACAATGAGCAGTTCTTC. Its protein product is CATSEPRDRGHNEQFF.

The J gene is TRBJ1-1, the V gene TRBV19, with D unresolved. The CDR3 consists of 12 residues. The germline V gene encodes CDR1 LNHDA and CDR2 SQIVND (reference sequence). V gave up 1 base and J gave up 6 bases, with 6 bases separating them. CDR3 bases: TGTGCCAGTAGTATAGGTATATCTGAAGCTTTCTTT. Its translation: CASSIGISEAFF.

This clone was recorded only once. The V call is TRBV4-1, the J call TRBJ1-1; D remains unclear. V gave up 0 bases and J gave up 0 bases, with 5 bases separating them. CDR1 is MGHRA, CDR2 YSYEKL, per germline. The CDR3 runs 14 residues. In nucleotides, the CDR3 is TGCGCCAGCAGCCAAGATCAAATGAACACTGAAGCTTTCTTT. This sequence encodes CASSQDQMNTEAFF.

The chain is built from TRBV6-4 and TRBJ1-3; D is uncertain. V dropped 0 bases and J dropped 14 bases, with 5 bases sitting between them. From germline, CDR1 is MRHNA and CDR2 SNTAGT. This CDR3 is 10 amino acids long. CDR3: CASSDSTLYF. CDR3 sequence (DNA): TGTGCCAGCAGTGACTCCACTCTATATTTT.

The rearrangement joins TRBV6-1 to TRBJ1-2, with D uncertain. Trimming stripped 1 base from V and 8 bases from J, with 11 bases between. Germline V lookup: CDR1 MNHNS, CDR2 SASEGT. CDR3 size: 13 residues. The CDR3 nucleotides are TGTGCCAGCAGTGAAGGCATTGCGGGAGGCTACACCTTC. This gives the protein CASSEGIAGGYTF.

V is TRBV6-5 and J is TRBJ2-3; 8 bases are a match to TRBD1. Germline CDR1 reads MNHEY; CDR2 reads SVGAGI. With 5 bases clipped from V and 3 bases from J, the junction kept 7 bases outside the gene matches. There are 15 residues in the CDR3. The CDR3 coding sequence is TGTGCCAGCAGTCCCCGGACAGGGACAACAGATACGCAGTATTTT. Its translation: CASSPRTGTTDTQYF.

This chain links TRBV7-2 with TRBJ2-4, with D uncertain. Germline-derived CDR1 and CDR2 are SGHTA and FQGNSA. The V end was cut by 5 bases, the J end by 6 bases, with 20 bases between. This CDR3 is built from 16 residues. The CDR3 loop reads CASSPSLSRRVNIQYF. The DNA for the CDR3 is TGTGCCAGCAGCCCCAGCCTCTCTAGACGGGTAAACATTCAGTACTTC.

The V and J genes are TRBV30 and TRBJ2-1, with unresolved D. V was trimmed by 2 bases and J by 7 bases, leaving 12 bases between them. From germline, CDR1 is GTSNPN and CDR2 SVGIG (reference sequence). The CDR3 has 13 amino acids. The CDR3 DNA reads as TGTGCCTGGAGTCTTTTGGGGTTTAATGAGCAGTTCTTC. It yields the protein CAWSLLGFNEQFF.

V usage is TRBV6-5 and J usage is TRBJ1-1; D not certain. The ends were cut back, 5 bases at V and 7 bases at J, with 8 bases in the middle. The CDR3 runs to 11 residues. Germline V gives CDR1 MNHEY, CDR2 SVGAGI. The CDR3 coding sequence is TGTGCCAGCAGTCCGGACCTTGAAGCTTTCTTT. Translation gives CASSPDLEAFF.

DNA of the CDR3: TGCGCCAGCAGCCAACAAGGGACAGGGGGTTCACCCCTCCACTTT. Translating it yields CASSQQGTGGSPLHF. The rearrangement joins TRBV4-1 to TRBJ1-6; TRBD1 matches at 11 bases. The CDR3 has 15 amino acids. Germline lookup yields CDR1 MGHRA and CDR2 YSYEKL. The V segment lost 2 bases and the J segment 9 bases; nucleotides outside the gene matches: 3.

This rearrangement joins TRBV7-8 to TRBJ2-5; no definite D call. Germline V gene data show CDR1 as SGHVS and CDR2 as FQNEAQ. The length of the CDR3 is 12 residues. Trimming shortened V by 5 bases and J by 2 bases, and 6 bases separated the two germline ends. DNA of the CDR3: TGTGCCAGCAGCCCCTCTCAAGAGACCCAGTACTTC. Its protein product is CASSPSQETQYF.

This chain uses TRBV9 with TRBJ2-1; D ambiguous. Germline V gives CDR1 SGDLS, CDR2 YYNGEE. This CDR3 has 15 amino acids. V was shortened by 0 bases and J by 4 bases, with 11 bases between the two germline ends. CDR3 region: CASSVVGEPYNEQFF. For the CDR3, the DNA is TGTGCCAGCAGCGTAGTCGGAGAACCGTACAATGAGCAGTTCTTC.

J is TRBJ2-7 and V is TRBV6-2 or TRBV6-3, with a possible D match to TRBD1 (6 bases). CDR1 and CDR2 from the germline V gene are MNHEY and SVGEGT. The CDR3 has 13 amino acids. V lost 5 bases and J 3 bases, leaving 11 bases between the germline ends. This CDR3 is CASSKQGIYEQYF. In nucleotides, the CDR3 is TGTGCCAGCAGTAAACAGGGTATCTACGAGCAGTACTTC.

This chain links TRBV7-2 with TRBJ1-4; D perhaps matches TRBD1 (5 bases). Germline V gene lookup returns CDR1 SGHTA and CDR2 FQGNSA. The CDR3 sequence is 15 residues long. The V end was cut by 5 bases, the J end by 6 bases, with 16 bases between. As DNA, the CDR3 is TGTGCCAGCAGCACTGCGGGAAGGGGAGATGAAAAACTGTTTTTT. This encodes CASSTAGRGDEKLFF. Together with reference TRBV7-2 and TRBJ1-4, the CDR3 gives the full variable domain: GAGVSQSPSNKVTEKGKDVELRCDPISGHTALYWYRQSLGQGLEFLIYFQGNSAPDKSGLPSDRFSAERTGGSVSTLTIQRTQQEDSAVYLCASSTAGRGDEKLFFGSGTQLSVL.

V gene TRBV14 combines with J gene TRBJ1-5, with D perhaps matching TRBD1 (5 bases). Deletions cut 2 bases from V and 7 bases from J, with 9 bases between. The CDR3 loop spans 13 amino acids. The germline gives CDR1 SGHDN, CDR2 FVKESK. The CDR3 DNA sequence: TGTGCCAGCAGCCAAACAGGAGCACAGCCCCAGCATTTT. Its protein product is CASSQTGAQPQHF.

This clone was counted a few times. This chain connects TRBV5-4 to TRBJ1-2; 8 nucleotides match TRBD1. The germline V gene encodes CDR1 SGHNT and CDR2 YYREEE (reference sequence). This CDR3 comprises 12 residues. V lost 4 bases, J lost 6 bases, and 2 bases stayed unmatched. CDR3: CASSPGQDGYTF. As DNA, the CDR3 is TGTGCCAGCAGCCCGGGACAGGATGGCTACACCTTC. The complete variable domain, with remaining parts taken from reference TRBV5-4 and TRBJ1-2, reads ETGVTQSPTHLIKTRGQQVTLRCSSQSGHNTVSWYQQALGQGPQFIFQYYREEENGRGNFPPRFSGLQFPNYSSELNVNALELDDSALYLCASSPGQDGYTFGSGTRLTVV.

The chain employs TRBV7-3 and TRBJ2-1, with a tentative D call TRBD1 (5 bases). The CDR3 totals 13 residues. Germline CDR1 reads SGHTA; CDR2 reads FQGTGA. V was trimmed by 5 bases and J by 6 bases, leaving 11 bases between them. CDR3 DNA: TGTGCCAGCAGCCGAAACCAGGGCAATGAGCAGTTCTTC. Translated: CASSRNQGNEQFF.

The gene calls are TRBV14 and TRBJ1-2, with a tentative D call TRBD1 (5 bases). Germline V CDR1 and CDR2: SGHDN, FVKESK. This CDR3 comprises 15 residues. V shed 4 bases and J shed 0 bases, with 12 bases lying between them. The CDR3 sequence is CASSLWGGANYGYTF. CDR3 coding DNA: TGTGCCAGCAGCCTGTGGGGCGGTGCTAACTATGGCTACACCTTC.

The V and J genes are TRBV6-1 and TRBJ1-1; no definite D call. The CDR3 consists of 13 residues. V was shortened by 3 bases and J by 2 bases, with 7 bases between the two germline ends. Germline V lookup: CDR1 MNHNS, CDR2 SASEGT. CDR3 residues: CASSDGLNTEAFF. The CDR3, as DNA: TGTGCCAGCAGTGACGGCCTAAACACTGAAGCTTTCTTT.

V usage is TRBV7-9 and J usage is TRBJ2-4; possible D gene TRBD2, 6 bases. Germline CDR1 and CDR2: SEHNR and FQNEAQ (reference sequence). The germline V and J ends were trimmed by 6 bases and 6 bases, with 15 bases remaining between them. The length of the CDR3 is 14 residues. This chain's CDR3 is CASSSSGDANIQYF. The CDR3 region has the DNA TGTGCCAGCAGTTCCTCGGGAGACGCAAACATTCAGTACTTC.

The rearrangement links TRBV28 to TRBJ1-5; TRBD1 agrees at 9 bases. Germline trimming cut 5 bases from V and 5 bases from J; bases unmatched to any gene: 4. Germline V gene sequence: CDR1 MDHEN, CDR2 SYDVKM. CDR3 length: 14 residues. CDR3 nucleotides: TGTGCCAGCAGTCGGACAGGGGAATATCAGCCCCAGCATTTT. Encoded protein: CASSRTGEYQPQHF.

The CDR3, as DNA: TGTGCCAGCTCACCACTGGCGGAACAAAGTGAAGCTTTCTTT. Translating it yields CASSPLAEQSEAFF. The V gene is TRBV18, the J gene TRBJ1-1; D is unresolved. This CDR3 has 14 residues. The V gene's germline CDR1 is KGHSH and CDR2 LQKENI. Trimming pared 1 base from V and 7 bases from J, leaving 13 bases between.

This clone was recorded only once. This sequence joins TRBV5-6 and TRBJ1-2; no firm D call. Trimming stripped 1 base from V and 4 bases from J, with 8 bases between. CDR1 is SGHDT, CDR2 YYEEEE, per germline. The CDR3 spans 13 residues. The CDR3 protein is CASSLNGLYGYTF. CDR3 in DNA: TGTGCCAGCAGCTTGAACGGTCTCTATGGCTACACCTTC.

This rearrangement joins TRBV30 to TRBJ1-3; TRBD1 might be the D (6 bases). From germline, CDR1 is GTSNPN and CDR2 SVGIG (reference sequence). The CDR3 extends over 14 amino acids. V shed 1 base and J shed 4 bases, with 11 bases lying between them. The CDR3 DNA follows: TGTGCCTGGAGTGGGGGGGCATGGGGAAACACCATATATTTT. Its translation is CAWSGGAWGNTIYF.

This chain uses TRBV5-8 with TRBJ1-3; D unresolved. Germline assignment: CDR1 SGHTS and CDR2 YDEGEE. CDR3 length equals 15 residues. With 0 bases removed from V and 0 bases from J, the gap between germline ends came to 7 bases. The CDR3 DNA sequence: TGTGCCAGCAGCTTGGACGGGTCCTCTGGAAACACCATATATTTT. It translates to CASSLDGSSGNTIYF. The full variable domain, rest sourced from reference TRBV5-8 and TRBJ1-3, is EAGVTQSPTHLIKTRGQQATLRCSPISGHTSVYWYQQALGLGLQFLLWYDEGEERNRGNFPPRFSGRQFPNYSSELNVNALELEDSALYLCASSLDGSSGNTIYFGEGSWLTVV.

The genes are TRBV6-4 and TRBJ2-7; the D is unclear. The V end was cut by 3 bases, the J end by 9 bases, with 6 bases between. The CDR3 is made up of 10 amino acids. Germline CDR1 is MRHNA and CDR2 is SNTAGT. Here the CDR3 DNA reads TGTGCCAGCAGTGAATTAAGGCAGTACTTC. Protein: CASSELRQYF.

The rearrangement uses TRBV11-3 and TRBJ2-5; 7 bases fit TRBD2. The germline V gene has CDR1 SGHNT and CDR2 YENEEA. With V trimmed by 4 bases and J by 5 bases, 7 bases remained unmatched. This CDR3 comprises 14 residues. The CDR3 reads CASSSREGGETQYF. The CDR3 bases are TGTGCCAGCAGCTCCAGGGAGGGCGGGGAGACCCAGTACTTC.